This passage covers 25 T cell receptor beta chains from one sample sequenced in a study of cytomegalovirus exposure and HLA in healthy donors. Use of 60 Vbeta and 13 Jbeta primers characterized the PCR. The protocol was immunoSEQ multiplex PCR, while the TCRdb copy is restricted to in-frame clones and leaves out a portion. Among more than 65,000 clones listed, 60% to 80% were seen once. Sequencing input: PBMCs. Receptors were obtained from a woman in her 40s in good health and CMV-seropositive.

A few counts support this clone. V and J are TRBV19 and TRBJ2-7; possibly TRBD2 for D (5 bases). Trimming shortened V by 2 bases and J by 2 bases, and 22 bases separated the two germline ends. The CDR3 sequence is 18 residues long. Germline CDR1 is LNHDA and CDR2 is SQIVND (reference sequence). CDR3 amino acids: CASSIQWALFGVPYEQYF. CDR3 bases: TGTGCCAGTAGTATACAATGGGCCCTTTTCGGGGTTCCCTACGAGCAGTACTTC.

The V and J genes are TRBV5-4 and TRBJ2-3; 9 bases line up with TRBD2. CDR1 and CDR2 (germline): SGHNT, YYREEE (reference sequence). This CDR3 spans 17 amino acids. J was trimmed by 0 bases and V by 2 bases; bases with no gene match: 7. CDR3 coding DNA: TGTGCCAGCAGCTTTAGCGGGGGCACTGCTAGCACAGATACGCAGTATTTT. This codes for CASSFSGGTASTDTQYF.

This clone was seen more than once but under ten times. The V and J genes are TRBV30 and TRBJ1-3; TRBD1 matches at 7 bases. Looked up from germline, CDR1 is GTSNPN and CDR2 is SVGIG (reference sequence). CDR3 size: 14 residues. The J segment lost 1 base and the V segment lost 3 bases, leaving 3 bases of the junction unmatched. CDR3 residues: CAWRQQGSGNTIYF. As DNA, the CDR3 is TGTGCCTGGAGGCAACAGGGGTCTGGAAACACCATATATTTT.

The chain's CDR3 is CASSLVAGAMNTEAFF. The CDR3 coding sequence is TGTGCCAGCAGTTTGGTGGCAGGTGCTATGAACACTGAAGCTTTCTTT. This rearrangement joins TRBV27 to TRBJ1-1; D remains ambiguous. The V gene's germline CDR1 is MNHEY and CDR2 SMNVEV (reference sequence). V shed 3 bases and J shed 0 bases, with 14 bases lying between them. The CDR3 consists of 16 residues.

This clone was detected only a few times. The V gene is TRBV7-2, the J gene TRBJ1-2, with TRBD1 identical over 7 bases. The germline CDR1 and CDR2 sequences are SGHTA and FQGNSA. V was clipped by 2 bases and J by 8 bases; unmatched bases: 8. CDR3 length: 14 amino acids. Here the CDR3 DNA reads TGTGCCAGCAGCTTATCAACAGGGGTGAAGGGCTACACCTTC. Amino acids: CASSLSTGVKGYTF.

This chain joins TRBV29-1 and TRBJ1-3, with D hard to call. Per the germline V gene, CDR1 is SQVTM and CDR2 is ANQGSEA. The CDR3 extends over 14 amino acids. V was shortened by 4 bases and J by 2 bases, with 12 bases between the two germline ends. This CDR3 reads CSVGLDITGNTIYF. The CDR3 DNA sequence: TGCAGCGTTGGCCTAGATATTACTGGAAACACCATATATTTT.

The J gene is TRBJ1-2, the V gene TRBV30; no reliable D call. The CDR3 runs to 12 residues. V lost 0 bases and J 4 bases, leaving 6 bases between the germline ends. In germline, CDR1 is GTSNPN, CDR2 SVGIG (reference sequence). The CDR3 reads CAWSVSIYGYTF. CDR3 nucleotides: TGTGCCTGGAGTGTATCTATCTATGGCTACACCTTC.

This clone occurred a few times. The chain carries TRBV28 and TRBJ2-7, with 9 nucleotides matching TRBD2. The junction had 7 bases not matched to a gene; V was cut back by 2 bases and J by 5 bases. The CDR3 covers 15 residues. CDR1 is MDHEN, CDR2 SYDVKM, per germline. The CDR3 spells CASSLGTSPYHEQYF. The CDR3, as DNA: TGTGCCAGCAGTTTAGGGACTAGCCCTTACCACGAGCAGTACTTC.

This clone was seen more than once but under ten times. The chain combines TRBV5-1 with TRBJ2-7, with TRBD2 as a possible D gene (6 bases). Germline-derived CDR1 and CDR2 are SGHRS and YFSETQ. The ends were cut back, 4 bases at V and 3 bases at J, with 14 bases in the middle. The CDR3 is 14 residues long. CDR3 loop: CASSKIGLFYEQYF. The CDR3, as DNA: TGCGCCAGCAGCAAAATCGGACTATTCTACGAGCAGTACTTC.

This rearrangement joins TRBV30 to TRBJ2-4; tentatively, D is TRBD1 (6 bases). In germline, CDR1 is GTSNPN, CDR2 SVGIG (reference sequence). The CDR3 runs 15 residues. V lost 3 bases and J 0 bases, leaving 12 bases between the germline ends. The CDR3 DNA is TGTGCCTGGAGAGCGACAGGTTCAGCCAAAAACATTCAGTACTTC. This gives the protein CAWRATGSAKNIQYF. Supplemented by reference TRBV30 and TRBJ2-4, the full variable domain reads SQTIHQWPATLVQPVGSPLSLECTVEGTSNPNLYWYRQAAGRGLQLLFYSVGIGQISSEVPQNLSASRPQDRQFILSSKKLLLSDSGFYLCAWRATGSAKNIQYFGAGTRLSVL.

This clone has only a few counts. V is TRBV19 and J is TRBJ2-3; 11 bases are shared with TRBD1. Looked up from germline, CDR1 is LNHDA and CDR2 is SQIVND (reference sequence). Trimming took 8 bases from V and 10 from J; bases not matched to a gene: 8. The CDR3 has 13 amino acids. This CDR3 reads CASAAGQGAAQYF. Here the CDR3 DNA reads TGTGCCAGTGCGGCCGGACAGGGGGCTGCGCAGTATTTT. Looking up the rest from reference TRBV19 and TRBJ2-3 gives the full variable domain: DGGITQSPKYLFRKEGQNVTLSCEQNLNHDAMYWYRQDPGQGLRLIYYSQIVNDFQKGDIAEGYSVSREKKESFPLTVTSAQKNPTAFYLCASAAGQGAAQYFGPGTRLTVL.

The chain is built from TRBV2 and TRBJ2-1; 8 positions agree with TRBD2. Per germline, CDR1 SNHLY and CDR2 FYNNEI. The CDR3 runs 16 residues. V lost 6 bases, J lost 8 bases, and 15 bases stayed unmatched. The CDR3 here is CASSGGGKVGLHEQFF. The CDR3 coding sequence is TGTGCCAGCAGCGGGGGGGGTAAAGTGGGCTTGCATGAGCAGTTCTTC.

The V and J genes are TRBV7-6 and TRBJ2-6, with D maybe TRBD1 (5 bases). V lost 3 bases and J lost 0, with 15 bases in between. The V gene's germline CDR1 is SGHVS and CDR2 FNYEAQ. The CDR3 sequence is 18 residues long. CDR3 DNA: TGTGCCAGCAGCTTGTTCAGGGTTCGTCGCTCTGGGGCCAACGTCCTGACTTTC. Protein: CASSLFRVRRSGANVLTF.

This clone was seen a single time. V usage is TRBV4-1 and J usage is TRBJ1-5, with 8 bases fitting TRBD1. Germline CDR1 MGHRA, CDR2 YSYEKL. Unmatched junction bases numbered 14, after V lost 1 base and J lost 6 bases. The length of the CDR3 is 18 residues. DNA for the CDR3: TGCGCCAGCAGCCAAGGAGGTGTCAGGGGGCGCCTGGGTCAGCCCCAGCATTTT. Encoded protein: CASSQGGVRGRLGQPQHF.

This chain uses TRBV10-3 with TRBJ2-7, with TRBD1 matching 11 bases. CDR1 and CDR2 (germline): ENHRY, SYGVKD. The junction had 3 bases not matched to a gene; V was cut back by 6 bases and J by 2 bases. This CDR3 comprises 14 residues. CDR3 in amino acids: CAISPGQGAYEQYF. CDR3 DNA sequence: TGTGCCATCAGCCCGGGACAGGGGGCCTACGAGCAGTACTTC.

The V and J genes are TRBV28 and TRBJ1-5; D gene unclear. CDR1 MDHEN and CDR2 SYDVKM come from the germline V gene. This CDR3 contains 20 residues. Trimming pared 3 bases from V and 0 bases from J, leaving 24 bases between. Here the CDR3 reads CASSFGLAARKQSSNQPQHF. The CDR3 DNA reads as TGTGCCAGCAGTTTTGGACTTGCTGCAAGGAAGCAGAGTAGCAATCAGCCCCAGCATTTT.

The chain has TRBV6-5 and TRBJ2-7, with 8 bases that match TRBD1. CDR3 length: 15 residues. The germline V gene has CDR1 MNHEY and CDR2 SVGAGI. The ends lost 5 bases at V and 3 bases at J; junction bases unmatched: 9. The DNA for the CDR3 is TGTGCCAGCAGTCCCAGGGGGCCTGAGGGCTACGAGCAGTACTTC. Its translation: CASSPRGPEGYEQYF.

This clone was found a few times. The genes are TRBV19 and TRBJ1-5, with D perhaps TRBD1 (5 bases). The germline CDR1 and CDR2 sequences are LNHDA and SQIVND (reference sequence). The CDR3 is 16 amino acids. V was trimmed by 7 bases and J by 0 bases, leaving 16 bases between them. The CDR3 coding sequence is TGTGCCAGTACCATGGGGCAGGGAAATAGCAATCAGCCCCAGCATTTT. Its protein product is CASTMGQGNSNQPQHF.

The chain employs TRBV7-9 and TRBJ2-5, with 7 bases matching TRBD2. V shed 5 bases, J shed 2 bases, and the junction held 11 bases outside the gene matches. The CDR3 covers 16 residues. Looked up from germline, CDR1 is SEHNR and CDR2 is FQNEAQ (reference sequence). This chain's CDR3 is CASSPPGGAGQETQYF. CDR3 bases: TGTGCCAGCAGCCCCCCCGGGGGAGCGGGGCAAGAGACCCAGTACTTC.

This clone is a singleton in its sample. The V call is TRBV6-6, the J call TRBJ2-5; D is uncertain. V was shortened by 0 bases and J by 0 bases, with 8 bases between the two germline ends. The CDR3 contains 15 residues. Germline loops: CDR1 MNHNY, CDR2 SVGAGI (reference sequence). The CDR3 loop reads CASSYSVQYQETQYF. The CDR3 nucleotides are TGTGCCAGCAGTTACTCGGTTCAGTACCAAGAGACCCAGTACTTC.

The genes are TRBV10-3 and TRBJ2-7; maybe TRBD1 (6 bases). The germline CDR1 and CDR2 sequences are ENHRY and SYGVKD. This CDR3 has 13 amino acids. V lost 7 bases to trimming and J lost 3 bases, with 13 bases between them. The DNA of the CDR3 is TGTGCCATCAAGGCAGGGGCTAACTACGAGCAGTACTTC. It translates to CAIKAGANYEQYF.

This clone was recorded once. This chain joins TRBV29-1 and TRBJ2-3; TRBD2 matches at 14 bases. CDR3 length: 15 residues. Germline CDR1 is SQVTM and CDR2 is ANQGSEA. V was clipped by 4 bases and J by 6 bases; unmatched bases: 6. The CDR3 DNA is TGCAGCGTTGGATTGGGACTAGCGGGAGTTGATACGCAGTATTTT. This codes for CSVGLGLAGVDTQYF.

The chain employs TRBV9 and TRBJ2-3; unclear D gene. The CDR3 length is 12 residues. Trimming stripped 4 bases from V and 6 bases from J, with 9 bases between. Looked up from germline, CDR1 is SGDLS and CDR2 is YYNGEE. In nucleotides, the CDR3 is TGTGCCAGCAGCCTCACAATGGATACGCAGTATTTT. This translates into CASSLTMDTQYF. The full variable domain, completed using reference TRBV9 and TRBJ2-3, is DSGVTQTPKHLITATGQRVTLRCSPRSGDLSVYWYQQSLDQGLQFLIQYYNGEERAKGNILERFSAQQFPDLHSELNLSSLELGDSALYFCASSLTMDTQYFGPGTRLTVL.

This clone was seen a few times. The chain has TRBV6-5 and TRBJ1-1; D unclear. Between the trimmed V and J ends, which lost 8 bases and 1 base, there was a span of 14 bases. CDR1 and CDR2 from the germline V gene are MNHEY and SVGAGI. The CDR3 consists of 14 residues. CDR3 DNA sequence: TGTGCCAGCCAAACAAATACGCAGAACACTGAAGCTTTCTTT. As protein: CASQTNTQNTEAFF.

This rearrangement joins TRBV28 to TRBJ2-7, with 8 bases aligning to TRBD1. The germline V gene encodes CDR1 MDHEN and CDR2 SYDVKM. The CDR3 sequence is 14 residues long. J was trimmed by 4 bases and V by 8 bases; bases with no gene match: 10. The CDR3, as DNA: TGTGCCAGCGCCACCAGGGGGCGCGCGTACGAGCAGTACTTC. Protein: CASATRGRAYEQYF.